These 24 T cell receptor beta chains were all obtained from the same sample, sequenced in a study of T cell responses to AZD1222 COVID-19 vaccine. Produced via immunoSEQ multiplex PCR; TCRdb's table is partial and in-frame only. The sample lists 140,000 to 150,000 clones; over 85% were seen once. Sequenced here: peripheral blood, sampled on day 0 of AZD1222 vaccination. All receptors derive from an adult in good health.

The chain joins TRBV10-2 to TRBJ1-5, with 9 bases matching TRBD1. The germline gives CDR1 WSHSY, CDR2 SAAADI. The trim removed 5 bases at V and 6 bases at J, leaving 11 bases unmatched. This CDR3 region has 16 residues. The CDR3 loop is CASSLNRDRAVQPQHF. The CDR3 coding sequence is TGCGCCAGCAGTCTGAACCGGGACAGGGCGGTTCAGCCCCAGCATTTT.

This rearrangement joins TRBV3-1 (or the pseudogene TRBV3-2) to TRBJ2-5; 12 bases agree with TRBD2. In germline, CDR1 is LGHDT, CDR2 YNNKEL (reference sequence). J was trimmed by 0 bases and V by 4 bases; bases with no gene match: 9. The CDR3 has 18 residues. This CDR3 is CASSLGLTSGRHQETQYF. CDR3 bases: TGTGCCAGCAGCCTAGGACTTACTAGCGGGAGGCACCAAGAGACCCAGTACTTC.

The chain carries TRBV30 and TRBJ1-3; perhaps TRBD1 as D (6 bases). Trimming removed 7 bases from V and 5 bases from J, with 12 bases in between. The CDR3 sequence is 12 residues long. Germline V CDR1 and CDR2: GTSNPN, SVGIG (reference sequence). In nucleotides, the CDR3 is TGTGCCTACCCAGGGGTTCGAAACACCATATATTTT. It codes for CAYPGVRNTIYF.

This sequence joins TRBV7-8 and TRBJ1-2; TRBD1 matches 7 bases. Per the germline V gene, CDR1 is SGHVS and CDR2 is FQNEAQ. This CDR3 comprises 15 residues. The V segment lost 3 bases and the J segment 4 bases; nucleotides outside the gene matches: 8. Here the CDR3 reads CASSFDRVRTYGYTF. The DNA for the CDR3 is TGTGCCAGCAGCTTCGACAGGGTCAGAACCTATGGCTACACCTTC. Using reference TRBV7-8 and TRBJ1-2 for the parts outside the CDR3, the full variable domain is GAGVSQSPRYKVAKRGQDVALRCDPISGHVSLFWYQQALGQGPEFLTYFQNEAQLDKSGLPSDRFFAERPEGSVSTLKIQRTQQEDSAVYLCASSFDRVRTYGYTFGSGTRLTVV.

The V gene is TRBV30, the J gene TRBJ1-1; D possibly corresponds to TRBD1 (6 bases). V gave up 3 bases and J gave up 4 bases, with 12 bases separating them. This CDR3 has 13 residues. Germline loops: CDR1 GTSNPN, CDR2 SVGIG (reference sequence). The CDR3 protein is CAWRDSEFTEAFF. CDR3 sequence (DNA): TGTGCCTGGAGGGACAGTGAATTCACTGAAGCTTTCTTT.

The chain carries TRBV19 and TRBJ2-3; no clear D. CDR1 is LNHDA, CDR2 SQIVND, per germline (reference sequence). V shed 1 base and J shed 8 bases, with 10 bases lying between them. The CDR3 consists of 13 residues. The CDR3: CASSIGTATTQYF. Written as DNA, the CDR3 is TGTGCCAGTAGTATAGGAACAGCGACTACGCAGTATTTT. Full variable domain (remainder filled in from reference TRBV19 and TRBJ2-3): DGGITQSPKYLFRKEGQNVTLSCEQNLNHDAMYWYRQDPGQGLRLIYYSQIVNDFQKGDIAEGYSVSREKKESFPLTVTSAQKNPTAFYLCASSIGTATTQYFGPGTRLTVL.

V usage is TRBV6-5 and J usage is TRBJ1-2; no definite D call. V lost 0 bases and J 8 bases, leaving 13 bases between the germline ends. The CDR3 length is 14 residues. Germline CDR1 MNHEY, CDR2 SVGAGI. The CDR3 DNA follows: TGTGCCAGCAGTTACTCGGGTTTTCCAACCGGCTACACCTTC. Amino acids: CASSYSGFPTGYTF.

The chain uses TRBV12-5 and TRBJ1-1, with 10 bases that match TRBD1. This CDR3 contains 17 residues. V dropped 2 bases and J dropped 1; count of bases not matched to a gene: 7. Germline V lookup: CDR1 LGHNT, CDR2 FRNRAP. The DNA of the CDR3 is TGTGCTAGTGGTTTGCTGACAAGGACAGGGGGGAACACTGAAGCTTTCTTT. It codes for CASGLLTRTGGNTEAFF.

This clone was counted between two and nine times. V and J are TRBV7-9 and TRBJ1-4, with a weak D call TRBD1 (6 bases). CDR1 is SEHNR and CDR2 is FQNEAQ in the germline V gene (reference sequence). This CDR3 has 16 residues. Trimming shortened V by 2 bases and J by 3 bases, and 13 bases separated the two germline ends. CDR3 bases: TGTGCCAGCAGCTTAAGAAGGGACATAGCTAATGAAAAACTGTTTTTT. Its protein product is CASSLRRDIANEKLFF.

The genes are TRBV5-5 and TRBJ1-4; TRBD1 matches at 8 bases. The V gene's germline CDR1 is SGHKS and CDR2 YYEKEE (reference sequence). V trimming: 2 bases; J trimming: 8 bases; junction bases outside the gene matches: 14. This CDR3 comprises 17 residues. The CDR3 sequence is CASSLTLRTGMSEKLFF. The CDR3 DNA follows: TGTGCCAGCAGCTTAACTCTACGGACAGGGATGAGCGAAAAACTGTTTTTT.

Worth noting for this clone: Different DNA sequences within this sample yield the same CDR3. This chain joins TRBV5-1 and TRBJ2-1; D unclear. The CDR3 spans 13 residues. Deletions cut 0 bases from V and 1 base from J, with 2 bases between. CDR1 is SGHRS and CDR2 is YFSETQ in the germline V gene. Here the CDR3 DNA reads TGCGCCAGCAGCTTGGCTTCCTACAATGAGCAGTTCTTC. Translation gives CASSLASYNEQFF.

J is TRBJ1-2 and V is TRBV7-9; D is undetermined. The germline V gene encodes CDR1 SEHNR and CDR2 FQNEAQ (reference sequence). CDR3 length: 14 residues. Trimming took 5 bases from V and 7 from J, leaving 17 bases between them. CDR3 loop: CASSHAGASFGYTF. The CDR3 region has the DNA TGTGCCAGCAGCCACGCCGGCGCGAGTTTTGGCTACACCTTC.

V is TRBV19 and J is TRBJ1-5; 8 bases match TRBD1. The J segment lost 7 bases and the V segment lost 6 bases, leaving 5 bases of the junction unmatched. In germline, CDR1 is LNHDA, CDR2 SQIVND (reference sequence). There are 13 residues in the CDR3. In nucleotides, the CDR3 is TGTGCCAGTAGCGGGACAGGTGCCCAGCCCCAGCATTTT. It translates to CASSGTGAQPQHF.

In DNA, the CDR3 is TGTGCCAGCTCACCGCCTCAGGCGCGCTTCGACGAGCAGTACTTC. It codes for CASSPPQARFDEQYF. V gene TRBV18 combines with J gene TRBJ2-7; D ambiguous. V was clipped by 3 bases and J by 5 bases, with 17 bases between them. The CDR3 consists of 15 residues. Germline V lookup: CDR1 KGHSH, CDR2 LQKENI.

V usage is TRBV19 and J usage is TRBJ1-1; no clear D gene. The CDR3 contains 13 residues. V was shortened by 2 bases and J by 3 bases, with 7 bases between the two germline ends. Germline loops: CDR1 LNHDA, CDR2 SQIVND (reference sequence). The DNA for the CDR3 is TGTGCCAGTAGTATAAACTCTGACACTGAAGCTTTCTTT. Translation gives CASSINSDTEAFF.

CDR3: CASSIGAGNYEQYF. The CDR3 DNA reads TGTGCCAGCAGCATAGGGGCGGGGAACTACGAGCAGTACTTC. The chain combines TRBV9 with TRBJ2-7, with TRBD2 as a possible D gene (6 bases). The germline V and J ends were trimmed by 4 bases and 3 bases, with 14 bases remaining between them. The CDR3 has 14 amino acids. CDR1 SGDLS and CDR2 YYNGEE come from the germline V gene.

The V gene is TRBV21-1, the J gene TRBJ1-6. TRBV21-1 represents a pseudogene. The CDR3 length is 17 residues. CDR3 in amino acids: CASSKEGLSSYNSPLHF. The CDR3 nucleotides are TGTGCCAGCAGCAAAGAGGGCCTCAGCTCCTATAATTCACCCCTCCACTTT.

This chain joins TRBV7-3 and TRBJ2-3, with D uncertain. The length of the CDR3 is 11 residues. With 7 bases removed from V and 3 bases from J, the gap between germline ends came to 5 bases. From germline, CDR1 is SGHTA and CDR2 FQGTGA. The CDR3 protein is CASIRTDTQYF. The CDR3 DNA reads TGTGCCAGCATTCGAACAGATACGCAGTATTTT.

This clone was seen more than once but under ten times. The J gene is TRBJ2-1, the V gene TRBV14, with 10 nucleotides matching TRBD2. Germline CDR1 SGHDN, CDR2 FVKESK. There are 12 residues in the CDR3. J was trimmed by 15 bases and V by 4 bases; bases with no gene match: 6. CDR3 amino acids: CASSLLAGVGFF. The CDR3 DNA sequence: TGTGCCAGCAGCCTTCTAGCGGGAGTGGGGTTCTTC.

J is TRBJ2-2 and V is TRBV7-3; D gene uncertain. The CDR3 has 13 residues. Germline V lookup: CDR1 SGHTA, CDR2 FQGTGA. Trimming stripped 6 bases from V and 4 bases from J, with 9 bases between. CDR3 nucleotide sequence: TGTGCCAGCAGTAGCAGTGCCACCGGGGAGCTGTTTTTT. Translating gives CASSSSATGELFF.

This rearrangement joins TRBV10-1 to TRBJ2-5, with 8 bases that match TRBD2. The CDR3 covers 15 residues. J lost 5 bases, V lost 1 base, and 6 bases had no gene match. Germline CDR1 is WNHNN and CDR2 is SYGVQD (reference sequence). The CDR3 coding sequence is TGCGCCAGCAGTGAGTTGGTTGGCGGGAGGGAGACCCAGTACTTC. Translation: CASSELVGGRETQYF.

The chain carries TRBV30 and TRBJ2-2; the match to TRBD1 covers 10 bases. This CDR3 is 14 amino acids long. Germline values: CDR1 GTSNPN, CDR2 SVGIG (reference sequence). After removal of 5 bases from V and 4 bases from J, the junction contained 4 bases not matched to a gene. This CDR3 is CAWGQGVGTGELFF. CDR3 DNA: TGTGCCTGGGGACAGGGGGTAGGCACCGGGGAGCTGTTTTTT.

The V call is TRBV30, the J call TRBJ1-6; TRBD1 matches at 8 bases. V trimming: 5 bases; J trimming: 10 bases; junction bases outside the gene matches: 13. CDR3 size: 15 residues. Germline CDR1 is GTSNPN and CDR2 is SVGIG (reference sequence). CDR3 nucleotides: TGTGCCTGGGAGAGGAACGACAGGGGTGGCTCACCCCTCCACTTT. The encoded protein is CAWERNDRGGSPLHF.

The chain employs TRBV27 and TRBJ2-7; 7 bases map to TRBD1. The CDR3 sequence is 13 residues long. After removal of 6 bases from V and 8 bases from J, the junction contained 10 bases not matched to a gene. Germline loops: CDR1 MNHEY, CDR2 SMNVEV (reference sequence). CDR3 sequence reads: CASRPRQGWKQYF. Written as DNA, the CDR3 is TGTGCCAGCAGACCCCGACAGGGTTGGAAGCAGTACTTC.